These 13 T cell receptor beta chains share one sample of origin, sequenced in a study of OX40 agonist ivuxolimab in advanced cancers. Profiling relied on immunoSEQ multiplex PCR, and the TCRdb table lists in-frame clones only, not all of them. In the table there are under 80,000 clones, approximately 90% of which are singletons. Specimen: CD4+ or CD8+ T cells sorted from blood, collected in a trial of the OX40 agonist ivuxolimab. The receptors stem from an adult with an advanced solid tumor such as melanoma, head and neck, liver or kidney cancer.

The chain combines TRBV5-1 with TRBJ1-4; D is perhaps TRBD1 (5 bases). V lost 5 bases to trimming and J lost 7 bases, with 21 bases between them. CDR1 is SGHRS and CDR2 is YFSETQ in the germline V gene. This CDR3 is 16 amino acids long. CDR3 sequence: CASRHGSKGPIEKLFF. In DNA form, the CDR3 reads TGCGCCAGCAGACACGGGTCGAAGGGGCCGATTGAAAAACTGTTTTTT. Supplemented by reference TRBV5-1 and TRBJ1-4, the full variable domain reads KAGVTQTPRYLIKTRGQQVTLSCSPISGHRSVSWYQQTPGQGLQFLFEYFSETQRNKGNFPGRFSGRQFSNSRSEMNVSTLELGDSALYLCASRHGSKGPIEKLFFGSGTQLSVL.

The chain links TRBV7-2 to TRBJ1-1; D not certain. Trimming pared 4 bases from V and 6 bases from J, leaving 12 bases between. CDR1 is SGHTA, CDR2 FQGNSA, per germline. The CDR3 covers 13 residues. CDR3 sequence: CASSSEPGSEAFF. In DNA form, the CDR3 reads TGTGCCAGCAGCTCGGAGCCCGGGTCTGAAGCTTTCTTT.

The chain is built from TRBV5-4 and TRBJ2-7, with TRBD2 matching 8 bases. CDR3 size: 15 residues. Germline loops: CDR1 SGHNT, CDR2 YYREEE (reference sequence). The J segment lost 4 bases and the V segment lost 0 bases, leaving 6 bases of the junction unmatched. CDR3 in amino acids: CASSLDGRGIYEQYF. The CDR3 DNA reads TGTGCCAGCAGCTTGGACGGGAGGGGGATTTACGAGCAGTACTTC.

This clone was seen more than once but under ten times. The CDR3: CASSKSGTSIDYTF. CDR3 in DNA: TGTGCCAGCAGTAAATCCGGGACAAGTATTGACTACACCTTC. The chain carries TRBV11-2 and TRBJ1-2, with D possibly being TRBD1 (6 bases). Trimming took off 6 bases at V and 10 bases at J, with 21 bases between the two ends. The CDR3 extends over 14 amino acids. Germline CDR1 SGHAT, CDR2 FQNNGV.

The V call is TRBV18, the J call TRBJ2-7; 15 nucleotides agree with TRBD2. There are 16 residues in the CDR3. The V segment lost 5 bases and the J segment 7 bases; nucleotides outside the gene matches: 9. Germline V CDR1 and CDR2: KGHSH, LQKENI. CDR3 region: CASSSGLAGGQGEQYF. The CDR3 DNA follows: TGTGCCAGCTCAAGCGGACTAGCGGGAGGGCAGGGGGAGCAGTACTTC.

This chain joins TRBV19 and TRBJ1-2; the match to TRBD1 covers 8 bases. Germline CDR1 and CDR2: LNHDA and SQIVND (reference sequence). Trimming removed 5 bases from V and 9 bases from J; junction bases left unmatched: 8. CDR3 size: 13 residues. CDR3 amino acids: CASSARDRSRYTF. The CDR3 DNA reads as TGTGCCAGTAGTGCCCGGGACAGGTCTCGCTACACCTTC.

The J gene is TRBJ2-7, the V gene TRBV5-6; TRBD2 matches at 8 bases. The CDR3 has 14 amino acids. Germline CDR1 SGHDT, CDR2 YYEEEE. The V and J ends lost 4 bases and 7 bases, in that order; junction bases with no gene match: 10. The chain's CDR3 is CASSPGTGTREQYF. Written as DNA, the CDR3 is TGTGCCAGCAGCCCCGGGACGGGGACTAGGGAGCAGTACTTC. The full variable domain, with the rest looked up from reference TRBV5-6 and TRBJ2-7, is DAGVTQSPTHLIKTRGQQVTLRCSPKSGHDTVSWYQQALGQGPQFIFQYYEEEERQRGNFPDRFSGHQFPNYSSELNVNALLLGDSALYLCASSPGTGTREQYFGPGTRLTVT.

This chain joins TRBV25-1 and TRBJ2-1; D possibly corresponds to TRBD2 (5 bases). V was shortened by 3 bases and J by 3 bases, with 18 bases between the two germline ends. This CDR3 has 17 residues. CDR1 and CDR2 from the germline V gene are MGHDK and SYGVNS. Written as DNA, the CDR3 is TGTGCCAGCAGTGAGCCCCTTCGGGGAGTAGGCTACAATGAGCAGTTCTTC. Translated: CASSEPLRGVGYNEQFF.

V is TRBV5-1 and J is TRBJ1-1; D is uncertain. The CDR3 consists of 14 residues. The V gene lost 0 bases and the J gene lost 0 bases, with 6 bases spanning the gap. Germline CDR1 SGHRS, CDR2 YFSETQ. In nucleotides, the CDR3 is TGCGCCAGCAGCTTGGGGATTCTGAACACTGAAGCTTTCTTT. Translating it yields CASSLGILNTEAFF.

The chain employs TRBV6-5 and TRBJ1-2; TRBD1 is a possible D gene (5 bases). Trimming cost V 5 bases and J 5 bases, with 9 bases left between them. The CDR3 contains 12 residues. CDR1 and CDR2 (germline): MNHEY, SVGAGI. CDR3 protein: CASSTQGYGYTF. The CDR3 nucleotides read TGTGCCAGCAGTACGCAGGGATATGGCTACACCTTC.

This sequence joins TRBV27 and TRBJ2-2, with 10 bases fitting TRBD2. V lost 6 bases to trimming and J lost 2 bases; unmatched junction nucleotides: 6. There are 16 residues in the CDR3. Germline CDR1 MNHEY, CDR2 SMNVEV (reference sequence). CDR3 nucleotide sequence: TGTGCCAGCAGCCGCGGACTAGCGGTAAACACCGGGGAGCTGTTTTTT. This encodes CASSRGLAVNTGELFF.

The table lists this clone with a count of one. The chain combines TRBV5-6 with TRBJ1-6; TRBD1 aligns across 8 bases. This CDR3 has 16 residues. CDR1 and CDR2 (germline): SGHDT, YYEEEE. J lost 4 bases, V lost 0 bases, and 3 bases had no gene match. Here the CDR3 reads CASSLVGQDYNSPLHF. For the CDR3, the DNA is TGTGCCAGCAGCTTGGTGGGACAGGATTATAATTCACCCCTCCACTTT.

This clone was counted a few times. The chain carries TRBV19 and TRBJ1-5; D remains ambiguous. The germline CDR1 and CDR2 sequences are LNHDA and SQIVND (reference sequence). Between the trimmed V and J ends, which lost 5 bases and 9 bases, there was a span of 17 bases. CDR3 length: 14 amino acids. Written as DNA, the CDR3 is TGTGCCAGTAGTGCCATGACCCCTCGGGCGCCCCAGCATTTT. Amino acids: CASSAMTPRAPQHF.